Listed below are T cell receptor beta chains from one sample, sequenced in a study of T cell responses to AZD1222 COVID-19 vaccine. Profiled with immunoSEQ multiplex PCR; TCRdb holds only in-frame clones, not every one. The data hold approximately 150,000 clones, with 90% to 95% observed a single time. Source: peripheral blood, taken 28 days after the second AZD1222 dose. Receptors originate from an adult who received the AZD1222 COVID-19 vaccine. The CDR3 runs from the conserved cysteine through the conserved F or W. A D gene is named only where the DNA matches it firmly. Size tells how often a clone was seen (once, few, many) or the class of an expanded clone, and some rows leave it out.

>TRBJ2-2|TRBD2|TRBV27|NA
CASSLLALAGRHTSNTGELFF
TGTGCCAGCAGTTTATTAGCCCTAGCGGGGCGGCATACATCGAACACCGGGGAGCTGTTTTTT
>TRBJ2-7|NA|TRBV25-1|NA
CASSDHSRLAEQYF
TGTGCCAGCAGTGATCATAGCAGGCTTGCCGAGCAGTACTTC
>TRBJ2-7|NA|TRBV6-2/TRBV6-3|NA
CASSPDLLIYEQYF
TGTGCCAGCAGTCCAGACCTACTCATTTACGAGCAGTACTTC
>TRBJ2-7|TRBD1|TRBV2|NA
CASSDELNKQGARYF
TGTGCCAGCAGCGACGAACTTAACAAACAGGGGGCGCGGTACTTC
>TRBJ1-1|TRBD1|TRBV11-1|NA
CASSLRQGANTEAFF
TGTGCCAGCAGCTTAAGACAGGGGGCGAACACTGAAGCTTTCTTT
>TRBJ1-2|NA|TRBV12-3/TRBV12-4|NA
CASSLGGNYGYTF
TGTGCCAGCAGTTTAGGGGGAAACTATGGCTACACCTTC
>TRBJ2-7|NA|TRBV23-1|NA
CASSQSRERSYEQYF
TGCGCCAGCAGTCAATCCAGGGAACGATCCTACGAGCAGTACTTC
>TRBJ1-2|NA|TRBV28|NA
CASSSGGYGYTF
TGTGCCAGCAGTTCCGGGGGCTATGGCTACACCTTC
>TRBJ2-3|TRBD2|TRBV19|once
CASSLLAGPLGTQYF
TGTGCCAGTAGTTTACTAGCGGGGCCTCTCGGTACGCAGTATTTT
>TRBJ2-4|TRBD1|TRBV19|NA
CASSTRQGEPPYF
TGTGCCAGTAGTACTCGACAGGGCGAACCCCCGTACTTC
>TRBJ2-7|NA|TRBV6-2/TRBV6-3|few
CASSYSVPYEQYF
TGTGCCAGCAGTTACTCCGTCCCCTACGAGCAGTACTTC
>TRBJ2-5|TRBD1|TRBV19|NA
CASSMQGGGETQYF
TGTGCCAGTAGTATGCAAGGGGGCGGGGAGACCCAGTACTTC